This TCR beta chain stems from a study of cytomegalovirus exposure and HLA in healthy donors. Nominally healthy donors were sampled, though unrecorded immune exposures were likely. The length of the CDR3 is 14 residues. The germline V and J ends were trimmed by 1 base and 1 base, with 7 bases remaining between them. Looked up from germline, CDR1 is MGHRA and CDR2 is YSYEKL. Whole-study results and caveats: Links to common viral pathogens appeared, in a later analysis, for several of the most significant clusters. An observed cluster of highly shared sequence variants was recorded as a likely sequencing artifact.

PCR primers comprised 60 Vbeta and 13 Jbeta primers. Method: immunoSEQ multiplex PCR; TCRdb's copy keeps in-frame clones and lacks some. Of about 170,000 clones listed, roughly 70% were seen once; the top ten hold 5% to 5.5%. On this clone: Antigen: not known.

The chain combines TRBV4-1 with TRBJ1-1; D is ambiguous. The TCR comes from a woman aged 18-29 years in good health and CMV-seropositive. Sequenced: PBMCs. The CDR3 reads CASSQGEGNTEAFF. In DNA form, the CDR3 reads TGCGCCAGCAGCCAAGGGGAGGGGAACACTGAAGCTTTCTTT.